The 4 T cell receptor beta chains below all came from one sample that was sequenced in a study of graft-versus-host responses after intestinal transplantation. Using immunoSEQ multiplex PCR, the repertoire was profiled, and TCRdb retains in-frame clones only, with some absent. Of about 120,000 clones in the sample, approximately 95% were seen once. These receptors' targets are unknown. The input for sequencing was unstimulated CD8+ T cells sorted from spleen or lymph node cells, taken before intestinal transplant. The receptors shown here come from a human donor who received an intestinal transplant.

J is TRBJ2-1 and V is TRBV13, with D maybe TRBD1 (5 bases). With 7 bases removed from V and 4 bases from J, the gap between germline ends came to 17 bases. CDR3 length: 15 residues. Germline CDR1 PRHDT, CDR2 FYEKMQ (reference sequence). CDR3 protein: CASTGVGALYNEQFF. CDR3 sequence (DNA): TGTGCCAGCACTGGAGTAGGGGCTCTATACAATGAGCAGTTCTTC.

V usage is TRBV5-6 and J usage is TRBJ1-1; no reliable D call. This CDR3 spans 13 amino acids. Trimming shortened V by 2 bases and J by 2 bases, and 7 bases separated the two germline ends. Germline-derived CDR1 and CDR2 are SGHDT and YYEEEE. CDR3 protein: CASSFSDNTEAFF. CDR3 sequence (DNA): TGTGCCAGCAGCTTCTCAGACAACACTGAAGCTTTCTTT.

The V call is TRBV27, the J call TRBJ2-1; D is perhaps TRBD2 (6 bases). The CDR3 has 15 amino acids. Trimming removed 5 bases at V and 10 bases at J, with 21 bases between. Germline V gene data show CDR1 as MNHEY and CDR2 as SMNVEV (reference sequence). This CDR3 is CASSLQWVGGSEQFF. In nucleotides, the CDR3 is TGTGCCAGCAGTCTCCAATGGGTTGGGGGGTCCGAGCAGTTCTTC.

The V and J genes are TRBV7-9 and TRBJ2-3; 12 bases align to TRBD2. This CDR3 is built from 16 residues. The J segment lost 0 bases and the V segment lost 5 bases, leaving 3 bases of the junction unmatched. Germline lookup yields CDR1 SEHNR and CDR2 FQNEAQ (reference sequence). CDR3 bases: TGTGCCAGCAGCAAAGGACTAGCGGGAAGCACAGATACGCAGTATTTT. It is translated as CASSKGLAGSTDTQYF.